Sequencing of this TCR beta chain was carried out in a study of blood T cell repertoires in COVID-19. Study summary: There were acute and convalescent COVID-19 samples, and they came from the United States, Italy and Spain. T cells, B-cell-depleted T cells, or PBMCs provided the cDNA or gDNA that served as material.

This CDR3 is built from 14 residues. Unmatched junction bases numbered 6, after V lost 3 bases and J lost 7 bases. Germline V lookup: CDR1 SGHTA, CDR2 FQGTGA. The authors' processing: Nucleated cell counts were estimated from reference gene primer amplification. The repertoire was sequenced with immunoSEQ multiplex PCR; TCRdb's copy has only in-frame clones and lacks some. V, J and clone size were drawn from that table, and D and trimming were deduced from the DNA. The sample lists some 61,000 clones; 80% to 90% were seen once. The sequenced material came from peripheral blood. The clonotype was recovered from a man aged 25-45 years with acute or convalescent COVID-19. The chain is built from TRBV7-3 and TRBJ2-1, with 7 positions matching TRBD2. In nucleotides, the CDR3 is TGTGCCAGCAGCTTGAACGGGAGGCGAAATGAGCAGTTCTTC. This encodes CASSLNGRRNEQFF.